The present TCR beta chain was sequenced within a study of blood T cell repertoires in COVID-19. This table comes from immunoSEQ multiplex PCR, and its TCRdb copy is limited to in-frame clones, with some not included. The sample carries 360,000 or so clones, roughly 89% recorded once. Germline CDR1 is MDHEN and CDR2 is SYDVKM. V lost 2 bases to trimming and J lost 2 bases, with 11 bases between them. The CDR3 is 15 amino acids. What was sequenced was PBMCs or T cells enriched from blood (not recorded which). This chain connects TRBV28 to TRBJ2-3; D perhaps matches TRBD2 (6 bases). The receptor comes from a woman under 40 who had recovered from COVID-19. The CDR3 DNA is TGTGCCAGCAGTTTACCGGGAGTCAACACAGATACGCAGTATTTT. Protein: CASSLPGVNTDTQYF. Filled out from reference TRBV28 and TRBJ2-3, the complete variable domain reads DVKVTQSSRYLVKRTGEKVFLECVQDMDHENMFWYRQDPGLGLRLIYFSYDVKMKEKGDIPEGYSVSREKKERFSLILESASTNQTSMYLCASSLPGVNTDTQYFGPGTRLTVL.